The clone carrying this TCR beta chain was recorded a few times. Antigen specificity is unknown. TCRdb re-called the reads through MiXCR, storing one row per CDR3 protein. The sample consists of roughly 630,000 distinct CDR3 sequences, approximately 25% of them appearing once. Trimming removed 6 bases at V and 4 bases at J, with 15 bases between. CDR1 and CDR2 from the germline V gene are MNHEY and SVGAGI. This CDR3 spans 15 amino acids. This entry comes from a study of T cell repertoires in cytomegalovirus infection. Study at large: TCR beta signatures that were public indicated CMV infection and matching HLA type. Study-wide findings and caveats: Ex vivo, HLA-C-restricted CMV-specific TCR beta clonotypes prevailed over the rest of the response. Using cumulative public TCR beta family frequency, the authors identified those who carried CMV together with the relevant HLA.

The rearrangement uses TRBV6-5 and TRBJ2-2; D might be TRBD1 (5 bases). The receptor comes from a human donor in good health (CMV status not recorded). Some clones in this sample may be carry-over from other donors' samples. Sample: CD8+ T cells from PBMCs. The CDR3, as DNA: TGTGCCAGCAGCTCCAGGGTTTTGGGCACCGGGGAGCTGTTTTTT. Translated: CASSSRVLGTGELFF.